One sample yielded the 3 T cell receptor beta chains listed below, sequenced in a study of PD-1 blockade in mismatch repair-deficient tumors. The assay was immunoSEQ multiplex PCR, and TCRdb's table has in-frame clones only and misses some. The repertoire includes around 120,000 clones, 88% of them detected once, and over 9.5% sits in the top ten. This material consisted of peripheral blood, taken just over 70 weeks after starting pembrolizumab. These receptors originate from an adult with mismatch repair-deficient cancer.

The chain's CDR3 is CASSFSRRNTGELFF. The DNA of the CDR3 is TGTGCCAGCAGCTTTTCTAGGCGGAACACCGGGGAGCTGTTTTTT. This chain links TRBV7-9 with TRBJ2-2; D is undetermined. Germline V lookup: CDR1 SEHNR, CDR2 FQNEAQ (reference sequence). The CDR3 consists of 15 residues. V gave up 3 bases and J gave up 1 base, with 9 bases separating them.

This chain uses TRBV7-2 with TRBJ2-2; 13 bases are shared with TRBD2. The CDR3 length is 15 residues. Germline CDR1 and CDR2: SGHTA and FQGNSA. The V and J ends lost 4 bases and 6 bases, in that order; junction bases with no gene match: 2. CDR3 in DNA: TGTGCCAGCAGCTCACTAGCGGGAGGGGCCGGGGAGCTGTTTTTT. It yields the protein CASSSLAGGAGELFF.

The chain couples TRBV18 to TRBJ1-3; D may be TRBD1 (5 bases). Germline CDR1 KGHSH, CDR2 LQKENI. The CDR3 runs to 14 residues. Between the trimmed V and J ends, which lost 3 bases and 3 bases, there was a span of 9 bases. The CDR3 nucleotides read TGTGCCAGCTCACCCGAGGGGTATGGAAACACCATATATTTT. The encoded protein is CASSPEGYGNTIYF.